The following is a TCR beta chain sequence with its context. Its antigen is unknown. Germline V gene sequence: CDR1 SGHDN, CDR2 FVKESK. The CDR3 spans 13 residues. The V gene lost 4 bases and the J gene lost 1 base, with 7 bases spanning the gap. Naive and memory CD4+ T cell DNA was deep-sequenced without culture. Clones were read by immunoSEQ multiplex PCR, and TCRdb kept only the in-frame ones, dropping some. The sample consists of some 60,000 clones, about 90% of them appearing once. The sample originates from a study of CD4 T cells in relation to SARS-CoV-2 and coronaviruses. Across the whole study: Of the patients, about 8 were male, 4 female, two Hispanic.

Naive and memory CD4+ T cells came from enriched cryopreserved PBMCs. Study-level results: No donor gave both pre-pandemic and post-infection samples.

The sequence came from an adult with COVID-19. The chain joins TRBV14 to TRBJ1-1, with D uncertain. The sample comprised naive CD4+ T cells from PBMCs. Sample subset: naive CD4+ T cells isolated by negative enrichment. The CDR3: CASSLDWNTEAFF. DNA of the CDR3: TGTGCCAGCAGCCTCGATTGGAACACTGAAGCTTTCTTT. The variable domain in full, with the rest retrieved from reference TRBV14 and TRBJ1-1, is EAGVTQFPSHSVIEKGQTVTLRCDPISGHDNLYWYRRVMGKEIKFLLHFVKESKQDESGMPNNRFLAERTGGTYSTLKVQPAELEDSGVYFCASSLDWNTEAFFGQGTRLTVV.